This record concerns one TCR beta chain sequence. What it binds is unknown. Naivety among CD8 cells was defined by CD45RO negativity and positive CCR7 selection, thereby excluding terminally differentiated effector memory CD45RA+ cells. The sample belongs to a study of shared clonotypes between healthy human individuals. Whole-study results and caveats: Sampling was confined to blood; repertoires within tissues likely differ. Generally, naive subsets came out with larger estimated richness than memory subsets. There were few donors, and this limited the genetic and exposure-history diversity represented.

V lost 1 base, J lost 3 bases, and 19 bases lay in between. Germline-derived CDR1 and CDR2 are LGHNA and YSLEER. The CDR3 is made up of 19 amino acids. Clones were sequenced by immunoSEQ multiplex PCR, and TCRdb holds only the in-frame ones, with some missing. The repertoire holds about 1,900,000 clones, with less than 95% as singletons. The chain couples TRBV4-3 to TRBJ1-6, with a tentative D call TRBD1 (5 bases). The source material was naive CD8+ T cells sorted from blood. The TCR sequence derives from a man in his late teens or twenties in good health. The CDR3: CASSQGKAATAIYNSPLHF. Written as DNA, the CDR3 is TGCGCCAGCAGCCAAGGGAAAGCCGCGACAGCGATCTATAATTCACCCCTCCACTTT.